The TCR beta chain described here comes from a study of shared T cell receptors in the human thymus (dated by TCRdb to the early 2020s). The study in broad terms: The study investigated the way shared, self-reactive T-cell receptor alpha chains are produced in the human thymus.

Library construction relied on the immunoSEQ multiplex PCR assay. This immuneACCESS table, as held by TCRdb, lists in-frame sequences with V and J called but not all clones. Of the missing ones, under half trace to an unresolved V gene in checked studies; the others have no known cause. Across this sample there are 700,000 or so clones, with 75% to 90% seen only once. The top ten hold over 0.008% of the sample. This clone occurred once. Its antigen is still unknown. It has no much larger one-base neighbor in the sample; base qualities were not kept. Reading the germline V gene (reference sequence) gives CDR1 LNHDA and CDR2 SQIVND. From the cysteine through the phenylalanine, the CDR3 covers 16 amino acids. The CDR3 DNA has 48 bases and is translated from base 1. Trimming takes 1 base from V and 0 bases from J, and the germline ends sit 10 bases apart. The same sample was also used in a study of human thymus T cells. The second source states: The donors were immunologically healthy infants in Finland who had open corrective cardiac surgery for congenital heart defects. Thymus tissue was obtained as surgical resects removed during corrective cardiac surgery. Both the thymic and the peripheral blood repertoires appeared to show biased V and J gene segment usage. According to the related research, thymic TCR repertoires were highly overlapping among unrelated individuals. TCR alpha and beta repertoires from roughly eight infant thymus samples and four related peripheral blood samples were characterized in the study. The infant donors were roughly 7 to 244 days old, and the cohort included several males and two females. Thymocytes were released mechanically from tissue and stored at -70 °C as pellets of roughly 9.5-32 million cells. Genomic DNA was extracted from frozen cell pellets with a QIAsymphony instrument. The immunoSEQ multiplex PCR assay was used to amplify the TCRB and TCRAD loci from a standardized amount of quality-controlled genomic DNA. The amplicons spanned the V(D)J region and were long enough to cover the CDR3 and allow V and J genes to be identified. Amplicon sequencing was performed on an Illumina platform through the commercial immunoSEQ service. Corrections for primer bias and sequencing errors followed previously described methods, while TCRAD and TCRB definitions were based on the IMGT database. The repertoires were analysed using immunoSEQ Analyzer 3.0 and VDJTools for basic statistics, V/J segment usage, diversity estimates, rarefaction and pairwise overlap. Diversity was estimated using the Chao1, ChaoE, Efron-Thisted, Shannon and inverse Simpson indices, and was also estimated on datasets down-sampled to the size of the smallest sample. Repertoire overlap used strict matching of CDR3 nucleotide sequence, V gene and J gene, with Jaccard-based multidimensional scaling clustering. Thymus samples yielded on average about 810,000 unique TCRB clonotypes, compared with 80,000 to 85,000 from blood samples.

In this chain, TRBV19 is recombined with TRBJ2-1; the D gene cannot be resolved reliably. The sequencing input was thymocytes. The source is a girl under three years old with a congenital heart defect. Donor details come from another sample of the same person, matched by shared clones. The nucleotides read TGTGCCAGTAGTATAGGGAGTGATTTCTCCTACAATGAGCAGTTCTTC. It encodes CASSIGSDFSYNEQFF.